This T cell receptor beta chain was recovered during a study of T cells in pancreatic ductal adenocarcinoma. General study findings and limits: No significant tumor-blood clonality difference; means were about 0.12 and 0.073. Blood had more productive templates and about 7.9-fold more unique clonotypes than tumor. Comparisons of tumor and blood clonality may show falsely lower tumor diversity.

The method was immunoSEQ multiplex PCR; TCRdb's version includes in-frame clones alone and lacks a portion of them. Of about 100,000 clones listed, nearly 95% are singletons. As for this clone: What it recognizes is unknown.

No neoadjuvant therapy was given to the selected pancreatic ductal adenocarcinoma patients before their surgery. The CDR3 totals 15 residues. With V trimmed by 6 bases and J by 5 bases, 5 bases remained unmatched. Germline lookup yields CDR1 MNHEY and CDR2 SVGAGI. The chain has TRBV6-5 and TRBJ2-5; 14 nucleotides align to TRBD2. The source of this sequence is a human donor with pancreatic ductal adenocarcinoma. Sequenced input: PBMCs. CDR3 protein: CASSRLAGGRETQYF. DNA for the CDR3: TGTGCCAGCAGCCGACTAGCGGGAGGGCGGGAGACCCAGTACTTC.